These T cell receptor beta chains were read from a single sample in a study of blood T cell repertoires in COVID-19. Profiled with immunoSEQ multiplex PCR; TCRdb holds only in-frame clones, not every one. The sample includes tens of thousands of clones, 86% of them seen just once. Sequenced: peripheral blood. The receptors originated from a man aged 45-65 years with active or convalescent COVID-19. CDR3s include the opening cysteine and the closing phenylalanine or tryptophan. The order of the fields is D gene, V gene, J gene, clone size, CDR3 protein, CDR3 DNA. D genes are given only for firm matches. Not all rows give a size; the values are once, few, many and, for expanded clones, a class.

>TRBD1|TRBV29-1|TRBJ1-2|few
CSVGLTGGYGYTF
TGCAGCGTTGGCCTGACAGGGGGCTATGGCTACACCTTC
>TRBD2|TRBV9|TRBJ2-5|-
CASSLGLAGRETQYF
TGTGCCAGCAGCCTCGGACTAGCGGGTAGAGAGACCCAGTACTTC
>-|TRBV10-1|TRBJ2-2|-
CASREGSANTGELFF
TGCGCCAGCAGAGAGGGCAGCGCGAACACCGGGGAGCTGTTTTTT
>TRBD2|TRBV4-2|TRBJ2-3|-
CASSQVAGGATDTQYF
TGTGCCAGCAGCCAAGTAGCGGGAGGGGCCACAGATACGCAGTATTTT
>-|TRBV3-1/TRBV3-2|TRBJ2-1|-
CASSHSIKDPGLPFSEQFF
TGTGCCAGCAGCCACAGCATCAAGGATCCGGGACTCCCTTTTTCCGAGCAGTTCTTC
>-|TRBV28|TRBJ2-5|once
CASSPPPGRTKETQYF
TGTGCCAGCAGCCCCCCCCCGGGGAGGACCAAAGAGACCCAGTACTTC
>TRBD1|TRBV20-1|TRBJ1-1|-
CSASPRTGGYTEAFF
TGCAGTGCTAGTCCGAGGACAGGGGGATATACTGAAGCTTTCTTT
>TRBD2|TRBV29-1|TRBJ2-7|once
CSVSSGRRSYEQYF
TGCAGCGTTTCCAGCGGGAGGCGGTCCTACGAGCAGTACTTC
>TRBD1|TRBV30|TRBJ1-3|few
CAWTTGEGNTIYF
TGTGCCTGGACGACAGGGGAAGGAAACACCATATATTTT
>-|TRBV12-5|TRBJ2-5|-
CASGSRGEAQETQYF
TGTGCTAGTGGTTCTCGAGGGGAGGCTCAAGAGACCCAGTACTTC
>-|TRBV11-2|TRBJ1-2|once
CATIQREGYGYTF
TGTGCCACCATACAGCGGGAGGGCTATGGCTACACCTTC
>-|TRBV30|TRBJ1-5|-
CAWSAPGGNQPQHF
TGTGCCTGGAGTGCCCCGGGAGGTAATCAGCCCCAGCATTTT
>-|TRBV10-2|TRBJ1-3|few
CASSDLTRNTIYF
TGCGCCAGCAGTGACCTAACGCGAAACACCATATATTTT
>TRBD2|TRBV11-2|TRBJ2-3|once
CASSVISGGSTDTQYF
TGTGCCAGCAGCGTCATTAGCGGGGGGAGCACAGATACGCAGTATTTT
>TRBD1|TRBV30|TRBJ2-7|once
CAWRQGQGPFDEQYF
TGTGCCTGGAGACAAGGACAGGGACCGTTCGACGAGCAGTACTTC
>TRBD1|TRBV4-1|TRBJ1-5|-
CASSRTPTGVNQPQHF
TGCGCCAGCAGCCGAACCCCGACAGGGGTCAATCAGCCCCAGCATTTT
>TRBD1|TRBV5-1|TRBJ2-7|-
CASSTDRGTYEQYF
TGCGCCAGCAGCACAGACAGGGGCACCTACGAGCAGTACTTC
>TRBD1|TRBV6-5|TRBJ2-7|-
CASSYTGAYEQYF
TGTGCCAGCAGTTATACAGGGGCTTACGAGCAGTACTTC
>TRBD2|TRBV15|TRBJ2-7|-
CATRLEREGRYEQYF
TGTGCCACCAGGCTAGAGCGGGAGGGCCGTTACGAGCAGTACTTC
>-|TRBV9|TRBJ1-4|-
CASSVGHSYGAVNEKLFF
TGTGCCAGCAGCGTGGGACACTCCTACGGGGCCGTTAATGAAAAACTGTTTTTT
>-|TRBV4-1|TRBJ1-4|few
CASSQDHRTKYHF
TGCGCCAGCAGCCAAGATCACAGGACCAAATACCACTTT
>-|TRBV24-1|TRBJ2-1|-
CATSVTGTKKLNEQFF
TGTGCCACCAGTGTTACCGGGACAAAGAAGTTGAATGAGCAGTTCTTC
>TRBD2|TRBV9|TRBJ2-5|once
CASSADHSSGGLLKTQYF
TGTGCCAGCAGCGCGGACCACTCTAGCGGGGGGCTCTTAAAGACCCAGTACTTC
>TRBD1|TRBV7-8|TRBJ1-2|-
CASSLMGQGVRGYTF
TGTGCCAGCAGCTTAATGGGACAGGGGGTACGTGGCTACACCTTC
>TRBD1|TRBV7-8|TRBJ1-4|-
CASSFGQGREKLFF
TGTGCCAGCAGCTTTGGACAGGGTCGAGAAAAACTGTTTTTT
>TRBD1|TRBV7-2|TRBJ1-3|-
CASSSLIRGLSGNTIYF
TGTGCCAGCAGCTCCCTTATCAGGGGGCTTTCGGGAAACACCATATATTTT
>-|TRBV6-1|TRBJ1-3|-
CASSDTTLGNTIYF
TGTGCCAGCAGTGATACGACACTTGGAAACACCATATATTTT